This T cell receptor (beta chain) stems from a study of molecular identifiers for immune sequencing clone quantification. About the study: In replicates, the authors split RNA from approximately 20,000 or 100,000 naive CD8 cells five ways and sequenced four.

V dropped 5 bases and J dropped 7 bases, with 8 bases sitting between them. Germline V lookup: CDR1 SEHNR, CDR2 FQNEAQ (reference sequence). This CDR3 region has 11 residues. Whole-study findings and limits: Effector cells had over 99% of their molecules in clones above 20 RNA copies, while naive cells had under 1%.

TCRdb processed the PCR reads anew with MiXCR; each CDR3 protein has one entry. This table has about 65,000 distinct CDR3 sequences, around 17% appearing once. This clonotype was observed many times. The antigen is not known. The sample consisted of naive CD8+ T cells from blood, with Jurkat cell RNA spiked in. The subset is: FACS-sorted CD8+CD4-CCR7+CD45RA+ naive T cells. This TCR came from a human donor in good health. Some libraries in this study had Jurkat cell RNA spiked in. The genes are TRBV7-9 and TRBJ1-1; D is uncertain. CDR3 DNA: TGTGCCAGCAGCCTCCTAAGTGAAGCTTTCTTT. Translated, it gives CASSLLSEAFF.